The 27 T cell receptor beta chains listed next were all sequenced from one sample in a study of blood T cell repertoires in COVID-19. The table came from immunoSEQ multiplex PCR; TCRdb's copy has only in-frame clones and leaves some out. The sample consists of roughly 100,000 clones, approximately 78% of them appearing once. Material: peripheral blood. The receptors originated from a woman aged 80 or over with acute or convalescent COVID-19.

The CDR3 sequence: CASSPGGAASGANVLTF. In nucleotides, the CDR3 is TGTGCCAGCAGCCCCGGGGGAGCCGCCTCTGGGGCCAACGTCCTGACTTTC. The chain combines TRBV7-7 with TRBJ2-6; D may be TRBD2 (6 bases). The CDR3 sequence is 17 residues long. V was cut by 5 bases and J by 0 bases, with 14 bases left in between. The germline gives CDR1 SSHAT, CDR2 FNYEAQ (reference sequence).

The chain joins TRBV11-2 to TRBJ2-7; no clear D. CDR3 size: 11 residues. Looked up from germline, CDR1 is SGHAT and CDR2 is FQNNGV. Trimming stripped 3 bases from V and 3 bases from J, with 3 bases between. The CDR3: CASSFLYEQYF. The CDR3 DNA follows: TGTGCCAGCAGCTTTCTCTACGAGCAGTACTTC.

This sequence joins TRBV4-2 and TRBJ2-3; TRBD2 agrees at 10 bases. The CDR3 runs 17 residues. J was trimmed by 6 bases and V by 4 bases; bases with no gene match: 13. The germline gives CDR1 LGHNA, CDR2 YNFKEQ. CDR3 protein: CASSRFVGTSDMDTQYF. DNA for the CDR3: TGTGCCAGCAGCCGATTTGTTGGGACTAGCGACATGGATACGCAGTATTTT.

This clone was seen only a few times. This chain connects TRBV6-6 to TRBJ2-7; TRBD1 aligns across 7 bases. Per the germline V gene, CDR1 is MNHNY and CDR2 is SVGAGI (reference sequence). The CDR3 length is 12 residues. V dropped 6 bases and J dropped 4; count of bases not matched to a gene: 3. CDR3 in amino acids: CASSRDSYEQYF. As DNA, the CDR3 is TGTGCCAGCAGCCGGGACAGTTACGAGCAGTACTTC.

The chain links TRBV12-5 to TRBJ2-3; 12 bases align to TRBD2. Trimming removed 1 base from V and 3 bases from J; junction bases left unmatched: 2. In germline, CDR1 is LGHNT, CDR2 FRNRAP. CDR3 size: 16 residues. CDR3 sequence (DNA): TGTGCTAGTGGTTTGGGACTAGCGGGAGAGACAGATACGCAGTATTTT. Translating gives CASGLGLAGETDTQYF.

This chain uses TRBV11-2 with TRBJ2-1; D gene unclear. Germline V gene sequence: CDR1 SGHAT, CDR2 FQNNGV. Trimming took 1 base from V and 6 from J, leaving 4 bases between them. The CDR3 is 12 amino acids. CDR3 in amino acids: CASSLVFNEQFF. The CDR3 region has the DNA TGTGCCAGCAGCTTAGTATTCAATGAGCAGTTCTTC.

The chain combines TRBV3-1 (or the pseudogene TRBV3-2) with TRBJ2-2, with a tentative D call TRBD2 (7 bases). Between the trimmed V and J ends, which lost 5 bases and 6 bases, there was a span of 13 bases. Germline V lookup: CDR1 LGHDT, CDR2 YNNKEL (reference sequence). This CDR3 region has 14 residues. The CDR3 sequence is CASSTPGGPGELFF. CDR3 nucleotides: TGTGCCAGCAGCACCCCGGGGGGCCCCGGGGAGCTGTTTTTT.

The J gene is TRBJ1-1, the V gene TRBV5-8; D perhaps matches TRBD1 (5 bases). Germline CDR1 and CDR2: SGHTS and YDEGEE. V gave up 2 bases and J gave up 0 bases, with 11 bases separating them. This CDR3 is built from 15 residues. CDR3: CASSFQGLMNTEAFF. CDR3 sequence (DNA): TGTGCCAGCAGCTTCCAGGGACTAATGAACACTGAAGCTTTCTTT.

The chain recombines TRBV5-1 with TRBJ2-3; TRBD1 is a possible D gene (6 bases). The CDR3 has 13 residues. Germline V CDR1 and CDR2: SGHRS, YFSETQ. Trimming shortened V by 5 bases and J by 4 bases, and 11 bases separated the two germline ends. CDR3 nucleotides: TGCGCCAGCAGTCCCGAGGGGGCAGATACGCAGTATTTT. Translated: CASSPEGADTQYF.

V usage is TRBV24-1 and J usage is TRBJ1-4, with D tentatively TRBD1 (5 bases). CDR1 and CDR2 (germline): KGHDR, SFDVKD. The CDR3 consists of 15 residues. Trimming cost V 6 bases and J 0 bases, with 10 bases left between them. The CDR3 region is CATSLGAATNEKLFF. In DNA, the CDR3 is TGTGCCACCAGTTTAGGGGCGGCAACTAATGAAAAACTGTTTTTT.

This chain uses TRBV28 with TRBJ2-2; tentatively, D is TRBD2 (6 bases). Trimming pared 2 bases from V and 4 bases from J, leaving 8 bases between. Germline CDR1 is MDHEN and CDR2 is SYDVKM. The length of the CDR3 is 14 residues. This CDR3 reads CASSLVGLTGELFF. The CDR3, as DNA: TGTGCCAGCAGTTTAGTGGGACTCACCGGGGAGCTGTTTTTT.

The rearrangement joins TRBV5-1 to TRBJ1-1, with D uncertain. The germline V and J ends were trimmed by 2 bases and 1 base, with 9 bases remaining between them. The CDR3 is 14 residues long. Germline-derived CDR1 and CDR2 are SGHRS and YFSETQ. This CDR3 is CASSLAGTNTEAFF. The CDR3 DNA reads as TGCGCCAGCAGCTTAGCAGGAACGAACACTGAAGCTTTCTTT.

The rearrangement uses TRBV12-5 and TRBJ1-5; D is unclear. Between the trimmed V and J ends, which lost 0 bases and 7 bases, there was a span of 10 bases. Germline V CDR1 and CDR2: LGHNT, FRNRAP. CDR3 size: 14 residues. The CDR3 DNA is TGTGCTAGTGGTTTGGTATCGAGCGGACAGCCCCAGCATTTT. This sequence encodes CASGLVSSGQPQHF.

The chain employs TRBV6-1 and TRBJ1-1, with unresolved D. V shed 2 bases and J shed 4 bases, with 14 bases lying between them. The CDR3 is 15 residues long. Germline V gene sequence: CDR1 MNHNS, CDR2 SASEGT. In DNA, the CDR3 is TGTGCCAGCAGTGAATCCAGACGGGTGGTCACTGAAGCTTTCTTT. Translated: CASSESRRVVTEAFF.

In this sample, this clone turned up many times. The chain links TRBV28 to TRBJ2-1; D gene unclear. The CDR3 runs 14 residues. The germline V and J ends were trimmed by 6 bases and 8 bases, with 17 bases remaining between them. CDR1 MDHEN and CDR2 SYDVKM come from the germline V gene. The CDR3 spells CASSLLRSSDEQFF. In nucleotides, the CDR3 is TGTGCCAGCAGCTTACTCCGGAGTTCGGATGAGCAGTTCTTC.

A few counts support this clone. The CDR3 loop reads CASSSGGHQPQHF. In nucleotides, the CDR3 is TGTGCCAGCAGCTCAGGGGGCCATCAGCCCCAGCATTTT. The chain joins TRBV7-2 to TRBJ1-5; TRBD1 agrees at 8 bases. The CDR3 loop spans 13 amino acids. From germline, CDR1 is SGHTA and CDR2 FQGNSA. J gave up 5 bases and V 4 bases, and 1 base lay outside the gene matches.

This clone was seen only a few times. The chain combines TRBV28 with TRBJ2-3; 8 bases align to TRBD1. J was trimmed by 11 bases and V by 6 bases; bases with no gene match: 16. The CDR3 totals 15 residues. Germline V gene data show CDR1 as MDHEN and CDR2 as SYDVKM. CDR3 bases: TGTGCCAGCAGCCCCCAAGGCCGAATCACAGGGGGGCAGTATTTT. Translation gives CASSPQGRITGGQYF.

This sequence joins TRBV7-9 and TRBJ1-1; D might be TRBD1 (6 bases). Germline lookup yields CDR1 SEHNR and CDR2 FQNEAQ (reference sequence). V gave up 3 bases and J gave up 4 bases, with 12 bases separating them. This CDR3 is built from 14 residues. This chain's CDR3 is CASSLEQGRTEAFF. The CDR3, as DNA: TGTGCCAGCAGCTTGGAACAGGGTCGCACTGAAGCTTTCTTT.

This chain connects TRBV5-6 to TRBJ1-1; D is perhaps TRBD1 (6 bases). V was clipped by 0 bases and J by 5 bases, with 17 bases between them. The length of the CDR3 is 16 residues. Per germline, CDR1 SGHDT and CDR2 YYEEEE. The chain's CDR3 is CASSLAANRERTEAFF. In nucleotides, the CDR3 is TGTGCCAGCAGCTTGGCCGCGAACAGGGAACGGACTGAAGCTTTCTTT.

V gene TRBV29-1 combines with J gene TRBJ2-5; D perhaps matches TRBD2 (5 bases). The CDR3 has 12 amino acids. Germline V gene lookup returns CDR1 SQVTM and CDR2 ANQGSEA. V shed 8 bases and J shed 1 base, with 11 bases lying between them. Here the CDR3 DNA reads TGCAGCTTCGGGAAGACCCAAGAGACCCAGTACTTC. It encodes CSFGKTQETQYF. Looking up the rest from reference TRBV29-1 and TRBJ2-5 gives the full variable domain: SAVISQKPSRDICQRGTSLTIQCQVDSQVTMMFWYRQQPGQSLTLIATANQGSEATYESGFVIDKFPISRPNLTFSTLTVSNMSPEDSSIYLCSFGKTQETQYFGPGTRLLVL.

The rearrangement uses TRBV7-9 and TRBJ2-1, with TRBD2 matching over 14 bases. Trimming removed 5 bases from V and 7 bases from J; junction bases left unmatched: 7. Per germline, CDR1 SEHNR and CDR2 FQNEAQ (reference sequence). This CDR3 region has 16 residues. CDR3 residues: CASSRWTSGRHNEQFF. For the CDR3, the DNA is TGTGCCAGCAGCCGGTGGACTAGCGGGAGGCATAATGAGCAGTTCTTC.

The chain recombines TRBV7-2 with TRBJ2-1; the match to TRBD2 covers 11 bases. The CDR3 is 16 residues long. V trimming: 3 bases; J trimming: 4 bases; junction bases outside the gene matches: 5. Germline V lookup: CDR1 SGHTA, CDR2 FQGNSA. As DNA, the CDR3 is TGTGCCAGCAGCTTGGGACTAGCGGTTTTATACAATGAGCAGTTCTTC. Its translation: CASSLGLAVLYNEQFF.

This clone was detected only once. V gene TRBV18 combines with J gene TRBJ2-2; weak D call: TRBD2 (9 bases). The CDR3 loop spans 17 amino acids. The germline CDR1 and CDR2 sequences are KGHSH and LQKENI. V lost 2 bases and J lost 7, with 20 bases in between. CDR3 nucleotide sequence: TGTGCCAGCTCACCAAGCGCTAGCGGGACAGGTGACGGGGAGCTGTTTTTT. Translating it yields CASSPSASGTGDGELFF.

With respect to this clone: The junction does not match germline at one end; this may be a read error. The chain links TRBV24-1 to TRBJ1-1; maybe TRBD1 (6 bases). CDR1 and CDR2 from the germline V gene are KGHDR and SFDVKD. The CDR3 totals 15 residues. DNA of the CDR3: TGTGCCACCACCGACCGGGACAACCCAAACAGTGAAGCTTTCTTT. This gives the protein CATTDRDNPNSEAFF.

The rearrangement uses TRBV11-2 and TRBJ2-3; 7 positions match TRBD1. This CDR3 has 15 amino acids. In germline, CDR1 is SGHAT, CDR2 FQNNGV. After removal of 3 bases from V and 1 base from J, the junction contained 4 bases not matched to a gene. CDR3 sequence (DNA): TGTGCCAGCAGCTTGACAGGGAGCGGCACAGATACGCAGTATTTT. This sequence encodes CASSLTGSGTDTQYF.

The rearrangement uses TRBV7-9 and TRBJ1-1, with 9 bases identical to TRBD1. The CDR3 has 15 amino acids. V shed 5 bases and J 5 bases; nucleotides not matched to a gene: 9. CDR1 SEHNR and CDR2 FQNEAQ come from the germline V gene (reference sequence). The CDR3 nucleotides read TGTGCCAGCAGCCCCCACAGGGGGCGCGGGACTGAAGCTTTCTTT. It is translated as CASSPHRGRGTEAFF.

The rearrangement uses TRBV29-1 and TRBJ2-5; D not resolved. In germline, CDR1 is SQVTM, CDR2 ANQGSEA. This CDR3 contains 13 residues. The V end lost 0 bases, the J end lost 7 bases, and 12 bases lay between the germline ends. The CDR3 region is CSVEDRVPRTQYF. The CDR3 coding sequence is TGCAGCGTTGAAGATCGGGTCCCGAGGACCCAGTACTTC.